Included here is one TCR beta chain sequence, with context. As handled by the study authors: Amplified reference gene primers provided the basis for estimating nucleated cell counts. Repertoires were generated with immunoSEQ multiplex PCR, while TCRdb's copy carries only in-frame clones and drops some. V, J and clone size are those of that table, while D and trimming were read from the DNA. Here the sample spans 60,000 to 70,000 clones, 85% being singletons. The CDR3 has 14 residues. J lost 1 base, V lost 6 bases, and 3 bases had no gene match. In germline, CDR1 is LNHNV, CDR2 YYDKDF (reference sequence). This record belongs to a study of blood T cell repertoires in COVID-19.

The sample comprised peripheral blood. The chain employs TRBV15 and TRBJ1-5; 7 nucleotides agree with TRBD1. This sequence originates from a man aged 50 to 59 with acute or convalescent COVID-19. CDR3 amino acids: CATRTGISNQPQHF. The CDR3 DNA reads TGTGCCACCAGGACAGGGATAAGCAATCAGCCCCAGCATTTT.